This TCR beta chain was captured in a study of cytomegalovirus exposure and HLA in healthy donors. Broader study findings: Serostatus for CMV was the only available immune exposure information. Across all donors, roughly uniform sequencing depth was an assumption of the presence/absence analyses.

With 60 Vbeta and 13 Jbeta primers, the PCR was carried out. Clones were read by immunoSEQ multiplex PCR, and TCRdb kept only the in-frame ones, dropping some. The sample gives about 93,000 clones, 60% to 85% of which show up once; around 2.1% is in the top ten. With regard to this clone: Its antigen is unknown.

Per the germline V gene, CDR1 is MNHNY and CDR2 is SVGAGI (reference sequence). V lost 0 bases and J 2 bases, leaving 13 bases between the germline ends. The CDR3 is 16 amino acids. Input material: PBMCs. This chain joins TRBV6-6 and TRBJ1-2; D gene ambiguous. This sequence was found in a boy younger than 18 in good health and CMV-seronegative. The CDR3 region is CASSYSWSDPNYGYTF. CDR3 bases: TGTGCCAGCAGTTACTCTTGGAGCGATCCCAACTATGGCTACACCTTC.